This T cell receptor (beta chain) is drawn from a study of beta chain features in type 1 diabetes. Whole-study findings and limits: Moderate but significant shortening of TCRB CDR3s was recorded in all four CD4+ subsets from Type 1 diabetes patients. A closer apparent resemblance between naive, central memory and Treg TCRB repertoires was seen in patients than in healthy donors. Cells carrying high TCR expression could end up over-represented when cDNA is sequenced. Researchers caution that PCR might favor shorter templates, equally among patients and controls.

CDR1 is SGHTA and CDR2 is FQGNSA in the germline V gene. This CDR3 is built from 15 residues. The V end was cut by 3 bases, the J end by 8 bases, with 19 bases between. Isolated RNA was reverse transcribed in full, so expressed TCRB transcripts were sequenced. Sequencing used immunoSEQ multiplex PCR; TCRdb keeps in-frame clones, though not all of them. The sample includes 600,000 to 700,000 clones, around 11% of them seen just once. This clone has more than one count but fewer than ten. Its antigen is as yet unknown. The V and J genes are TRBV7-2 and TRBJ1-2; D gene unclear. The receptor's source is a man aged 30 to 45 with type 1 diabetes. Sequencing was done on a sample of naive CD4+ T cells from blood. This CDR3 is CASSFDGRSLYGYTF. As DNA, the CDR3 is TGTGCCAGCAGCTTCGACGGCAGATCCTTGTACGGCTACACCTTC.